Presented here are 8 T cell receptor beta chains from one specimen sequenced in a study of T cell clones after liver transplantation. Clones were sequenced by immunoSEQ multiplex PCR, and TCRdb holds only the in-frame ones, with some missing. The sample lists approximately 7,300 clones; 75% to 85% were seen once. The specimen was CD8+ T cells from blood, collected before liver transplant. The receptors come from a human donor who received a liver transplant.

The V gene is TRBV19, the J gene TRBJ1-6; D gene unclear. The CDR3 covers 12 residues. Trimming pared 8 bases from V and 8 bases from J, leaving 10 bases between. Germline V gene data show CDR1 as LNHDA and CDR2 as SQIVND (reference sequence). The CDR3: CASREGYSPLHF. The CDR3 DNA reads as TGTGCCAGTCGAGAGGGTTATTCACCCCTCCACTTT.

The chain combines TRBV6-5 with TRBJ2-1; D not certain. Trimming stripped 0 bases from V and 7 bases from J, with 7 bases between. This CDR3 is 13 amino acids long. Germline CDR1 reads MNHEY; CDR2 reads SVGAGI. The CDR3: CASSYSTPNEQFF. In DNA, the CDR3 is TGTGCCAGCAGTTACTCGACACCTAATGAGCAGTTCTTC.

Sample share makes this clone medium-sized. The J gene is TRBJ2-7, the V gene TRBV7-6; 9 bases are a match to TRBD1. Per germline, CDR1 SGHVS and CDR2 FNYEAQ. This CDR3 region has 14 residues. V lost 1 base, J lost 7 bases, and 5 bases stayed unmatched. CDR3 protein: CASSLGTGVLEQYF. The CDR3, as DNA: TGTGCCAGCAGCTTAGGGACAGGGGTCTTGGAGCAGTACTTC.

This chain connects TRBV7-6 to TRBJ1-2, with 7 bases identical to TRBD1. The germline CDR1 and CDR2 sequences are SGHVS and FNYEAQ. After removal of 1 base from V and 3 bases from J, the junction contained 8 bases not matched to a gene. This CDR3 is built from 16 residues. This CDR3 is CASSLGQGIIDYGYTF. CDR3 DNA sequence: TGTGCCAGCAGCTTAGGACAGGGCATTATCGACTATGGCTACACCTTC.

The rearrangement links TRBV9 to TRBJ1-5, with D tentatively TRBD1 (6 bases). V lost 4 bases to trimming and J lost 3 bases, with 14 bases between them. Germline V gene lookup returns CDR1 SGDLS and CDR2 YYNGEE. The CDR3 consists of 15 residues. The CDR3 region is CASSPQGKANQPQHF. CDR3 DNA sequence: TGTGCCAGCAGCCCACAGGGAAAGGCCAATCAGCCCCAGCATTTT. Full variable domain (outside the CDR3, taken from reference TRBV9 and TRBJ1-5): DSGVTQTPKHLITATGQRVTLRCSPRSGDLSVYWYQQSLDQGLQFLIQYYNGEERAKGNILERFSAQQFPDLHSELNLSSLELGDSALYFCASSPQGKANQPQHFGDGTRLSIL.

The chain recombines TRBV7-6 with TRBJ2-7; 8 bases are shared with TRBD2. The CDR3 has 13 residues. V was clipped by 10 bases and J by 5 bases; unmatched bases: 10. Germline assignment: CDR1 SGHVS and CDR2 FNYEAQ. The CDR3 nucleotides are TGTGCCACCCGAATCGGGGGGGCGGACGAGCAGTACTTC. Translated, it gives CATRIGGADEQYF.

The J gene is TRBJ1-5, the V gene TRBV21-1; the D call of TRBD1 is as the table states it, not checked on the DNA. TRBV21-1 is described as a pseudogene. The CDR3 contains 17 residues. The CDR3 sequence is CASSKRCGGQSNQPQHF. The CDR3 DNA is TGTGCCAGCAGCAAAAGGTGCGGCGGACAAAGCAATCAGCCCCAGCATTTT.

The chain has TRBV28 and TRBJ1-1, with 7 bases matching TRBD1. Unmatched junction bases numbered 5, after V lost 9 bases and J lost 4 bases. Germline V lookup: CDR1 MDHEN, CDR2 SYDVKM. CDR3 size: 12 residues. The CDR3 protein is CASRDSGTEAFF. The CDR3 DNA sequence: TGTGCCAGTCGGGACAGCGGCACTGAAGCTTTCTTT.